The 21 T cell receptor beta chains given below trace back to one sample, sequenced in a study of human T cells and chemical hapten exposure. MiXCR, applied by TCRdb to the RACE reads, yields one record per CDR3 protein. The table lists roughly 81,000 distinct CDR3 sequences, about 9% of them singletons. As to time point: pre-sensitization, week 0. Treatment of the sample: therapeutic diphenylcyclopropenone sensitization with weekly scalp DPC. This sample comprised whole blood, obtained in connection with sensitization to the hapten diphenylcyclopropenone (DPC). Source of these receptors: a man in his forties or fifties with alopecia areata. Some clones in this sample may be carry-over from other donors' samples.

This clonotype was counted many times. The genes are TRBV7-6 and TRBJ1-1; D perhaps matches TRBD1 (5 bases). V gave up 4 bases and J gave up 1 base, with 10 bases separating them. This CDR3 has 14 residues. Germline assignment: CDR1 SGHVS and CDR2 FNYEAQ. CDR3 bases: TGTGCCAGCAGCTCAACGACAGCGAACACTGAAGCTTTCTTT. Its protein is CASSSTTANTEAFF. Full variable domain (missing parts from reference TRBV7-6 and TRBJ1-1): GAGVSQSPRYKVTKRGQDVALRCDPISGHVSLYWYRQALGQGPEFLTYFNYEAQQDKSGLPNDRFSAERPEGSISTLTIQRTEQRDSAMYRCASSSTTANTEAFFGQGTRLTVV.

J is TRBJ2-7 and V is TRBV4-3; 13 bases are shared with TRBD2. The CDR3 consists of 16 residues. Germline V gene data show CDR1 as LGHNA and CDR2 as YSLEER. Trimming took 2 bases from V and 6 from J; bases not matched to a gene: 7. This CDR3 reads CASSQLRTSGSPEQYF. Written as DNA, the CDR3 is TGCGCCAGCAGCCAACTTAGGACTAGCGGGAGCCCCGAGCAGTACTTC.

This clonotype was picked up many times. This chain uses TRBV7-9 with TRBJ1-1; D is unclear. Germline CDR1 SEHNR, CDR2 FQNEAQ (reference sequence). V was pared by 6 bases and J by 8 bases, with 10 bases between. The CDR3 is 11 amino acids. CDR3 region: CASSPLAEAFF. In DNA form, the CDR3 reads TGTGCCAGCAGTCCCCTGGCGGAAGCTTTCTTT.

This clonotype was recorded a few times. The chain recombines TRBV4-2 with TRBJ2-3; D gene ambiguous. From germline, CDR1 is LGHNA and CDR2 YNFKEQ. V shed 1 base and J shed 2 bases, with 10 bases lying between them. The CDR3 contains 15 residues. The chain's CDR3 is CASSQVKLVTDTQYF. CDR3 nucleotide sequence: TGTGCCAGCAGCCAAGTAAAATTAGTCACAGATACGCAGTATTTT.

This clonotype was counted only a few times. J is TRBJ1-4 and V is TRBV12-3 or TRBV12-4; a possible D gene is TRBD1 (6 bases). The CDR3 extends over 13 amino acids. Between the trimmed V and J ends, which lost 6 bases and 10 bases, there was a span of 15 bases. This CDR3 reads CASSSEGVGKLFF. In nucleotides, the CDR3 is TGTGCCAGCAGCTCCGAGGGGGTCGGAAAACTGTTTTTT.

This clonotype was counted between two and nine times. This chain joins TRBV5-1 and TRBJ2-3; 10 nucleotides agree with TRBD2. Germline trimming cut 0 bases from V and 5 bases from J; bases unmatched to any gene: 6. Looked up from germline, CDR1 is SGHRS and CDR2 is YFSETQ. The CDR3 contains 16 residues. This chain's CDR3 is CASSLALAGAGDTQYF. CDR3 coding DNA: TGCGCCAGCAGCTTGGCCCTAGCGGGAGCGGGAGATACGCAGTATTTT.

In its sample, this clonotype was seen a few times. The V gene is TRBV7-9, the J gene TRBJ2-3; 13 bases map to TRBD2. The germline V gene has CDR1 SEHNR and CDR2 FQNEAQ (reference sequence). V gave up 4 bases and J gave up 6 bases; unmatched junction bases: 7. This CDR3 contains 16 residues. This CDR3 is CASSYTSGRATDTQYF. CDR3 nucleotide sequence: TGTGCCAGCAGCTACACTAGCGGGAGGGCTACGGATACGCAGTATTTT.

V is TRBV6-2 or TRBV6-3 and J is TRBJ1-5, with D uncertain. Trimming removed 2 bases from V and 0 bases from J, with 8 bases in between. There are 15 residues in the CDR3. Germline loops: CDR1 MNHEY, CDR2 SVGEGT. The CDR3: CASSYLPSSNQPQHF. The CDR3, as DNA: TGTGCCAGCAGTTACCTTCCCAGTAGCAATCAGCCCCAGCATTTT.

This clonotype has just a few counts. The rearrangement links TRBV6-2 or TRBV6-3 to TRBJ1-5; no definite D call. V gave up 6 bases and J gave up 4 bases, with 16 bases separating them. CDR3 size: 15 residues. Germline V gene data show CDR1 as MNHEY and CDR2 as SVGEGT. CDR3: CASSYGPTDNQPQHF. As DNA, the CDR3 is TGTGCCAGCAGCTATGGGCCAACGGATAATCAGCCCCAGCATTTT.

This clonotype appeared many times. This sequence joins TRBV29-1 and TRBJ2-7, with D hard to call. Germline loops: CDR1 SQVTM, CDR2 ANQGSEA. With 4 bases removed from V and 4 bases from J, the gap between germline ends came to 11 bases. This CDR3 has 12 amino acids. The CDR3 DNA is TGCAGCGTTGTCCGGGTCGGGTACGAGCAGTACTTC. Its translation: CSVVRVGYEQYF.

Only a few counts were recorded for this clonotype. V is TRBV7-8 and J is TRBJ2-2; no definite D call. Deletions cut 4 bases from V and 6 bases from J, with 3 bases between. Germline V gene sequence: CDR1 SGHVS, CDR2 FQNEAQ. CDR3 size: 11 residues. This chain's CDR3 is CASSSSGELFF. The CDR3 DNA reads TGTGCCAGCAGCTCATCCGGGGAGCTGTTTTTT.

As regards this clonotype: Possible read error: a much larger clone is one base away. This sequence joins TRBV12-3 or TRBV12-4 and TRBJ2-1; D possibly corresponds to TRBD2 (6 bases). This CDR3 comprises 14 residues. CDR3 sequence reads: CTSSQTSLHGEQFF. In DNA, the CDR3 is TGTACCAGCAGCCAGACTAGTTTGCATGGTGAGCAGTTCTTC.

This chain connects TRBV29-1 to TRBJ2-4, with D hard to call. Trimming removed 5 bases from V and 0 bases from J, with 11 bases in between. Germline V gives CDR1 SQVTM, CDR2 ANQGSEA. This CDR3 comprises 14 residues. CDR3 residues: CSVRLTLAKNIQYF. The CDR3 nucleotides are TGCAGCGTTCGGCTAACACTAGCCAAAAACATTCAGTACTTC.

V is TRBV7-2 and J is TRBJ2-7, with 7 bases matching TRBD2. There are 16 residues in the CDR3. CDR1 is SGHTA, CDR2 FQGNSA, per germline. J lost 0 bases, V lost 1 base, and 6 bases had no gene match. CDR3 protein: CASSLGRGFLSYEQYF. The CDR3 DNA follows: TGTGCCAGCAGCTTAGGGCGGGGGTTTCTCTCCTACGAGCAGTACTTC.

There are a few counts of this clonotype. The chain carries TRBV6-2 or TRBV6-3 and TRBJ2-1; 10 bases align to TRBD2. The junction had 16 bases not matched to a gene; V was cut back by 2 bases and J by 6 bases. Germline V gives CDR1 MNHEY, CDR2 SVGEGT. The CDR3 sequence is 19 residues long. CDR3 in DNA: TGTGCCAGCAGTTACACCGGAGTAGCGGGAGGTTCATTAAGCAATGAGCAGTTCTTC. Translating gives CASSYTGVAGGSLSNEQFF.

This chain joins TRBV20-1 and TRBJ2-3; TRBD2 aligns across 12 bases. The CDR3 covers 17 residues. V was pared by 5 bases and J by 5 bases, with 14 bases of the junction left unmatched. The germline V gene encodes CDR1 DFQATT and CDR2 SNEGSKA (reference sequence). CDR3 region: CSALRSLTSGRLDTQYF. The CDR3 DNA reads TGCAGTGCTCTCAGATCCCTGACTAGCGGGAGATTAGATACGCAGTATTTT.

This clonotype has ten or more counts. V and J are TRBV5-4 and TRBJ1-2; 8 bases are a match to TRBD1. V gave up 4 bases and J gave up 4 bases; unmatched junction bases: 9. This CDR3 spans 15 amino acids. Per the germline V gene, CDR1 is SGHNT and CDR2 is YYREEE (reference sequence). The DNA of the CDR3 is TGTGCCAGCAGCCCGGGACGACAGGGGATCTATGGCTACACCTTC. Translated, it gives CASSPGRQGIYGYTF. Together with reference TRBV5-4 and TRBJ1-2, the CDR3 gives the full variable domain: ETGVTQSPTHLIKTRGQQVTLRCSSQSGHNTVSWYQQALGQGPQFIFQYYREEENGRGNFPPRFSGLQFPNYSSELNVNALELDDSALYLCASSPGRQGIYGYTFGSGTRLTVV.

This clonotype was seen ten or more times. The V call is TRBV14, the J call TRBJ1-3; 10 nucleotides match TRBD1. Germline CDR1 and CDR2: SGHDN and FVKESK. The CDR3 is made up of 18 amino acids. V was pared by 0 bases and J by 4 bases, with 9 bases of the junction left unmatched. This chain's CDR3 is CASSQEKVGQGYGNTIYF. In nucleotides, the CDR3 is TGTGCCAGCAGCCAAGAGAAGGTGGGACAGGGGTACGGAAACACCATATATTTT. The full variable domain, with the rest looked up from reference TRBV14 and TRBJ1-3, is EAGVTQFPSHSVIEKGQTVTLRCDPISGHDNLYWYRRVMGKEIKFLLHFVKESKQDESGMPNNRFLAERTGGTYSTLKVQPAELEDSGVYFCASSQEKVGQGYGNTIYFGEGSWLTVV.

This clonotype was detected many times. This chain uses TRBV6-1 with TRBJ1-5; TRBD1 might be the D (5 bases). In germline, CDR1 is MNHNS, CDR2 SASEGT. V was trimmed by 0 bases and J by 6 bases, leaving 12 bases between them. The CDR3 runs 15 residues. The CDR3, as DNA: TGTGCCAGCAGTGAAGCCTGGCAGGGCAGTCAGCCCCAGCATTTT. Its protein is CASSEAWQGSQPQHF.

A remark on this clonotype: A much bigger clone sits one base away, suggesting this may be a read error. This chain connects TRBV5-1 to TRBJ2-3; weak D call: TRBD1 (6 bases). The CDR3 length is 11 residues. Germline lookup yields CDR1 SGHRS and CDR2 YFSETQ. The CDR3 region is CASSILDSLFF. Written as DNA, the CDR3 is TGCGCCAGCAGCATCCTGGACAGCTTGTTTTTT.

This clonotype has a handful of counts. The chain links TRBV5-1 to TRBJ1-1; D might be TRBD1 (5 bases). Germline V gene sequence: CDR1 SGHRS, CDR2 YFSETQ. V lost 4 bases and J lost 1, with 14 bases in between. The CDR3 loop spans 15 amino acids. The CDR3, as DNA: TGCGCCAGCAGCATCTCTACAGGAACGAACACTGAAGCTTTCTTT. This sequence encodes CASSISTGTNTEAFF.